Each of the 23 T cell receptor beta chains below was sequenced from the same sample in a study of graft-versus-host responses after intestinal transplantation. Data came from immunoSEQ multiplex PCR; TCRdb stores just in-frame clones and leaves some out. The sample lists approximately 49,000 clones; roughly 90% were seen once. Their antigens are not known. The specimen was unstimulated CD4+ T cells sorted from spleen or lymph node cells, collected before transplant. The receptor source for this set is a human donor who was the organ donor for an intestinal transplant.

Remarks on this clone: Other nucleotide sequences from this sample produce the same CDR3. The rearrangement links TRBV5-4 to TRBJ2-5; possibly TRBD1 for D (5 bases). CDR1 is SGHNT, CDR2 YYREEE, per germline (reference sequence). Trimming cost V 2 bases and J 5 bases, with 10 bases left between them. There are 13 residues in the CDR3. This CDR3 is CASSFDSRETQYF. In DNA, the CDR3 is TGTGCCAGCAGCTTTGACAGCCGCGAGACCCAGTACTTC.

This clone came up once. J is TRBJ2-1 and V is TRBV10-3, with 7 nucleotides matching TRBD2. Germline-derived CDR1 and CDR2 are ENHRY and SYGVKD. The CDR3 totals 18 residues. After removal of 6 bases from V and 10 bases from J, the junction contained 24 bases not matched to a gene. The CDR3 sequence: CAISGALLLAEKPSEQFF. The CDR3 DNA follows: TGTGCCATCAGCGGGGCCTTGTTGCTAGCGGAGAAGCCGAGCGAGCAGTTCTTC.

This sequence joins TRBV29-1 and TRBJ2-5, with D perhaps matching TRBD1 (5 bases). Germline V CDR1 and CDR2: SQVTM, ANQGSEA. The V end was cut by 4 bases, the J end by 4 bases, with 7 bases between. The CDR3 runs 11 residues. CDR3 residues: CSVVQGETQYF. CDR3 in DNA: TGCAGCGTTGTCCAGGGAGAGACCCAGTACTTC.

In regard to this clone: At one end, the junction sequence differs from germline, possibly due to a read error. The rearrangement links TRBV28 to TRBJ2-7; 7 bases line up with TRBD1. The CDR3 loop spans 12 amino acids. The V gene's germline CDR1 is MDHEN and CDR2 SYDVKM. The CDR3 loop is CASRRLQGPYSF. The DNA of the CDR3 is TGTGCCAGCAGACGCCTACAGGGGCCCTATTCCTTC.

This clone was counted between two and nine times. V and J are TRBV7-9 and TRBJ1-2; D ambiguous. This CDR3 has 16 residues. Germline V CDR1 and CDR2: SEHNR, FQNEAQ (reference sequence). The V and J ends lost 1 base and 8 bases respectively, with 20 bases between them. The CDR3 is CASSLDVLKGSGGYTF. DNA of the CDR3: TGTGCCAGCAGCTTAGATGTATTGAAGGGATCGGGAGGCTACACCTTC.

CDR3 loop: CASSFGQGVQPQHF. In DNA form, the CDR3 reads TGTGCCAGCAGTTTCGGACAGGGGGTACAGCCCCAGCATTTT. The chain carries TRBV28 and TRBJ1-5; TRBD1 matches 10 bases. V lost 3 bases and J lost 7; bases outside the gene matches: 3. Germline V CDR1 and CDR2: MDHEN, SYDVKM. The CDR3 runs 14 residues.

The DNA of the CDR3 is TGTGCCTGGAGTGTGGACAAGGTTACCTTC. Encoded protein: CAWSVDKVTF. The V gene is TRBV30, the J gene TRBJ1-2; possible D gene TRBD1, 5 bases. The CDR3 length is 10 residues. V was shortened by 0 bases and J by 14 bases, with 10 bases between the two germline ends. Germline CDR1 reads GTSNPN; CDR2 reads SVGIG (reference sequence).

Notes on this clone: Sequence at one end of the junction differs from germline and may be a read error. J is TRBJ2-7 and V is TRBV2, with D tentatively TRBD2 (5 bases). CDR1 is SNHLY, CDR2 FYNNEI, per germline. This CDR3 has 14 residues. CDR3 region: CASRTRLKSYGQYF. DNA of the CDR3: TGTGCCAGTCGTACTAGGCTTAAATCATACGGGCAGTACTTC.

This chain joins TRBV25-1 and TRBJ1-1, with 7 bases matching TRBD1. V was clipped by 5 bases and J by 1 base; unmatched bases: 7. Looked up from germline, CDR1 is MGHDK and CDR2 is SYGVNS. The CDR3 loop spans 15 amino acids. The CDR3 DNA sequence: TGTGCCAGCAGTAAACCGACAGGGACGAACACTGAAGCTTTCTTT. Its translation is CASSKPTGTNTEAFF.

The chain employs TRBV6-1 and TRBJ1-5; D possibly corresponds to TRBD1 (5 bases). CDR3 size: 15 residues. Trimming removed 1 base at V and 2 bases at J, with 9 bases between. The germline CDR1 and CDR2 sequences are MNHNS and SASEGT. CDR3 residues: CASSEGGARNQPQHF. As DNA, the CDR3 is TGTGCCAGCAGTGAAGGTGGGGCTCGCAATCAGCCCCAGCATTTT.

V is TRBV21-1 and J is TRBJ1-1. TRBV21-1 is a pseudogene locus. The CDR3 loop spans 19 amino acids. The CDR3 DNA reads TGTGCCAGCAGCAAAGGAGGGCTCCGCAGGTCGTATATGAACACTGAAGCTTTCTTT. This sequence encodes CASSKGGLRRSYMNTEAFF.

This rearrangement joins TRBV28 to TRBJ1-2, with TRBD1 matching 7 bases. This CDR3 comprises 13 residues. Germline V gene sequence: CDR1 MDHEN, CDR2 SYDVKM. V lost 6 bases to trimming and J lost 5 bases; unmatched junction nucleotides: 6. CDR3 amino acids: CASRPGQVYGYTF. The CDR3 DNA sequence: TGTGCCAGCAGGCCCGGACAGGTTTATGGCTACACCTTC.

The chain recombines TRBV5-6 with TRBJ2-3; tentatively, D is TRBD1 (6 bases). In germline, CDR1 is SGHDT, CDR2 YYEEEE. The germline V and J ends were trimmed by 6 bases and 8 bases, with 22 bases remaining between them. The CDR3 length is 15 residues. The CDR3 nucleotides are TGTGCCAGCACCACCAGGGTGGTCAGGGGTGCTACGCAGTATTTT. It encodes CASTTRVVRGATQYF.

This clone has a single count. The J gene is TRBJ2-3, the V gene TRBV18, with 12 bases aligning to TRBD1. The J segment lost 4 bases and the V segment lost 3 bases, leaving 8 bases of the junction unmatched. The germline V gene has CDR1 KGHSH and CDR2 LQKENI. CDR3 length equals 17 residues. The CDR3 loop is CASSPLRDRGLSDTQYF. The CDR3 nucleotides read TGTGCCAGCTCACCGCTCCGGGACAGGGGGCTGTCAGATACGCAGTATTTT.

The chain is built from TRBV2 and TRBJ1-1, with no clear D. Deletions cut 0 bases from V and 1 base from J, with 6 bases between. The CDR3 spans 14 residues. CDR1 is SNHLY and CDR2 is FYNNEI in the germline V gene. This CDR3 reads CASSEAVANTEAFF. CDR3 sequence (DNA): TGTGCCAGCAGTGAAGCGGTGGCGAACACTGAAGCTTTCTTT.

V and J are TRBV12-2 and TRBJ2-5; the table names TRBD2, a call not compared with the DNA. TRBV12-2 is deemed a pseudogene. This CDR3 region has 16 residues. CDR3 nucleotide sequence: TGTGCAAGTCGCTTCTGGGCGGGAGGATGGCAAGAGACCCAGTACTTC. Residues: CASRFWAGGWQETQYF.

This chain links TRBV5-8 with TRBJ2-7; a possible D gene is TRBD1 (5 bases). The germline gives CDR1 SGHTS, CDR2 YDEGEE. V was clipped by 6 bases and J by 4 bases, with 8 bases between them. CDR3 length equals 11 residues. CDR3 coding DNA: TGTGCCAGCACGACAGTTTACGAGCAGTACTTC. Encoded protein: CASTTVYEQYF.

The chain combines TRBV6-1 with TRBJ1-1; 7 positions agree with TRBD1. The germline CDR1 and CDR2 sequences are MNHNS and SASEGT. The CDR3 runs to 18 residues. V was clipped by 2 bases and J by 1 base; unmatched bases: 13. The CDR3 loop reads CASSEPQGVSVRNTEAFF. DNA of the CDR3: TGTGCCAGCAGTGAACCCCAGGGGGTGAGTGTGAGGAACACTGAAGCTTTCTTT.

The chain uses TRBV6-4 and TRBJ1-1, with TRBD1 matching 7 bases. With 2 bases clipped from V and 10 bases from J, the junction kept 7 bases outside the gene matches. This CDR3 is built from 13 residues. CDR1 and CDR2 from the germline V gene are MRHNA and SNTAGT. The CDR3 region is CASSDPMAGGAFF. The CDR3 DNA follows: TGTGCCAGCAGTGACCCAATGGCAGGGGGAGCTTTCTTT.

The V call is TRBV6-4, the J call TRBJ2-3; 10 bases map to TRBD2. Trimming removed 1 base from V and 4 bases from J; junction bases left unmatched: 5. The CDR3 loop spans 16 amino acids. Per germline, CDR1 MRHNA and CDR2 SNTAGT. Here the CDR3 reads CASSDLAGGGSDTQYF. The DNA for the CDR3 is TGTGCCAGCAGTGACTTAGCGGGAGGAGGTTCAGATACGCAGTATTTT.

V usage is TRBV21-1 and J usage is TRBJ2-7; the table's D call, TRBD1, has no DNA check behind it. TRBV21-1 is a documented pseudogene. The CDR3 is 14 amino acids. This CDR3 is CASSDGQGATEQYF. In DNA form, the CDR3 reads TGTGCCAGCAGCGACGGACAGGGGGCGACCGAGCAGTACTTC.

This chain joins TRBV11-2 and TRBJ2-7, with 9 bases aligning to TRBD1. V shed 1 base and J 2 bases; nucleotides not matched to a gene: 9. Germline CDR1 and CDR2: SGHAT and FQNNGV. This CDR3 contains 17 residues. CDR3 amino acids: CASSLGIWTGAPYEQYF. The CDR3 DNA is TGTGCCAGCAGCTTAGGAATATGGACAGGGGCGCCCTACGAGCAGTACTTC.

V is TRBV16 and J is TRBJ1-2; possible D gene TRBD1, 6 bases. Germline CDR1 is KGHSY and CDR2 is FQNENV. The V gene lost 4 bases and the J gene lost 14 bases, with 17 bases spanning the gap. This CDR3 is 12 amino acids long. CDR3 loop: CASSPTIDRLTF. In DNA, the CDR3 is TGTGCCAGCAGCCCTACGATAGACAGGCTTACCTTC.